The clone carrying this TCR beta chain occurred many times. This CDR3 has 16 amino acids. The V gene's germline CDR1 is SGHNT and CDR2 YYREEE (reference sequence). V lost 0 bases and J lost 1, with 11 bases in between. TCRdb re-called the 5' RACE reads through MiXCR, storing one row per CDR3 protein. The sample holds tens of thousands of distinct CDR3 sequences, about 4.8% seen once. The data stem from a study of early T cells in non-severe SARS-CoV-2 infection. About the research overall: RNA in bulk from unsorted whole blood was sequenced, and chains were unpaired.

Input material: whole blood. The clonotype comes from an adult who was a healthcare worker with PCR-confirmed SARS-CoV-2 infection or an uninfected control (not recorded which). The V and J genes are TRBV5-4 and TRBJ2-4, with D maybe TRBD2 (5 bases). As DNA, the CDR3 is TGTGCCAGCAGCTTGGAGGGAGAGAGGGCCAAAAACATTCAGTACTTC. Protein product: CASSLEGERAKNIQYF.